Below, 22 T cell receptor beta chains from the same sample are listed, as sequenced in a study of blood T cell repertoires in COVID-19. TCRdb keeps only in-frame clones here, not all; method: immunoSEQ multiplex PCR. Altogether about 220,000 clones are present, around 84% being singletons, with the ten largest covering 4.5% to 6%. The sequenced material came from peripheral blood. The receptors here all came from an older woman who had recovered from COVID-19.

The chain uses TRBV24-1 and TRBJ2-1; TRBD1 matches 8 bases. The CDR3 consists of 15 residues. Looked up from germline, CDR1 is KGHDR and CDR2 is SFDVKD. The junction had 5 bases not matched to a gene; V was cut back by 3 bases and J by 5 bases. In DNA, the CDR3 is TGTGCCACCAGTGATCCCCAGACAGGGGACAATGAGCAGTTCTTC. Translating it yields CATSDPQTGDNEQFF.

The chain recombines TRBV4-3 with TRBJ2-4, with D perhaps TRBD2 (5 bases). The CDR3 covers 14 residues. Looked up from germline, CDR1 is LGHNA and CDR2 is YSLEER. Trimming left V 0 bases short and J 6 bases short, with 9 bases between. CDR3: CASSQDRAGNIQYF. For the CDR3, the DNA is TGCGCCAGCAGCCAAGATAGGGCGGGAAACATTCAGTACTTC.

V is TRBV7-3 and J is TRBJ2-3; 9 nucleotides match TRBD2. Unmatched junction bases numbered 3, after V lost 2 bases and J lost 3 bases. This CDR3 is built from 15 residues. Per germline, CDR1 SGHTA and CDR2 FQGTGA. The CDR3, as DNA: TGTGCCAGCAGCTTACGCGGGGGGGCTACAGATACGCAGTATTTT. This sequence encodes CASSLRGGATDTQYF.

The V and J genes are TRBV7-2 and TRBJ1-2, with 9 bases matching TRBD1. This CDR3 comprises 16 residues. Germline loops: CDR1 SGHTA, CDR2 FQGNSA. Trimming at V came to 5 bases and at J to 3 bases, leaving 10 bases not matched to a gene. The CDR3 reads CASSLPGQGKDYGYTF. CDR3 coding DNA: TGTGCCAGCAGCCTCCCGGGACAGGGCAAAGACTATGGCTACACCTTC.

This clone was counted only a few times. This chain joins TRBV6-2 or TRBV6-3 and TRBJ2-7, with 8 nucleotides matching TRBD1. The CDR3 runs 15 residues. Germline V gene sequence: CDR1 MNHEY, CDR2 SVGEGT. J lost 1 base, V lost 5 bases, and 7 bases had no gene match. This chain's CDR3 is CASSLTGDPSYEQYF. CDR3 nucleotides: TGTGCCAGCAGTCTGACAGGGGACCCGTCCTACGAGCAGTACTTC.

This clone was recorded once. This chain connects TRBV5-4 to TRBJ1-1; TRBD1 matches at 8 bases. CDR1 and CDR2 (germline): SGHNT, YYREEE (reference sequence). The CDR3 runs 14 residues. J was trimmed by 4 bases and V by 2 bases; bases with no gene match: 4. CDR3 DNA: TGTGCCAGCAGCTTCCAGGGGGCCGGCACTGAAGCTTTCTTT. As protein: CASSFQGAGTEAFF. Complete variable domain (other parts from reference TRBV5-4 and TRBJ1-1): ETGVTQSPTHLIKTRGQQVTLRCSSQSGHNTVSWYQQALGQGPQFIFQYYREEENGRGNFPPRFSGLQFPNYSSELNVNALELDDSALYLCASSFQGAGTEAFFGQGTRLTVV.

V gene TRBV12-3 or TRBV12-4 combines with J gene TRBJ1-3; the D is unclear. V dropped 3 bases and J dropped 7 bases, with 7 bases sitting between them. The CDR3 sequence is 12 residues long. The CDR3 loop is CASSFGENTIYF. In DNA, the CDR3 is TGTGCCAGCAGTTTCGGGGAGAACACCATATATTTT.

CDR3 sequence reads: CASRTGHWETQYF. In DNA form, the CDR3 reads TGTGCCAGCAGGACGGGACATTGGGAGACCCAGTACTTC. The chain recombines TRBV7-2 with TRBJ2-5; D perhaps matches TRBD1 (6 bases). This CDR3 is built from 13 residues. Per the germline V gene, CDR1 is SGHTA and CDR2 is FQGNSA. Deletions cut 6 bases from V and 5 bases from J, with 13 bases between.

The DNA for the CDR3 is TGTGCCAGCAGCAGACAGGGTATGGGCTCCTATAATTCACCCCTCCACTTT. Amino acid sequence: CASSRQGMGSYNSPLHF. The chain has TRBV2 and TRBJ1-6; 7 nucleotides align to TRBD1. CDR3 length equals 17 residues. The V gene's germline CDR1 is SNHLY and CDR2 FYNNEI. The V segment lost 6 bases and the J segment 0 bases; nucleotides outside the gene matches: 8.

The J gene is TRBJ1-1, the V gene TRBV6-4; D gene ambiguous. Trimming removed 3 bases from V and 0 bases from J, with 8 bases in between. CDR1 is MRHNA and CDR2 is SNTAGT in the germline V gene. This CDR3 region has 14 residues. CDR3 loop: CASSEQSLNTEAFF. The CDR3, as DNA: TGTGCCAGCAGTGAACAGAGTCTGAACACTGAAGCTTTCTTT.

The table lists this clone with a count of one. This rearrangement joins TRBV24-1 to TRBJ2-5, with TRBD2 matching 9 bases. The trim removed 9 bases at V and 5 bases at J, leaving 6 bases unmatched. The CDR3 contains 13 residues. The germline gives CDR1 KGHDR, CDR2 SFDVKD. The CDR3 DNA reads TGTGCCACCCAGGCGGGGGGGGGCGAGACCCAGTACTTC. Protein sequence: CATQAGGGETQYF.

This clone has a handful of counts. The chain combines TRBV2 with TRBJ2-1; 10 bases match TRBD2. V gave up 9 bases and J gave up 6 bases; unmatched junction bases: 11. Germline CDR1 is SNHLY and CDR2 is FYNNEI. This CDR3 contains 15 residues. CDR3 DNA: TGTGCCAGTGCTCGATTGGGACTAGCGTTCAATGAGCAGTTCTTC. This encodes CASARLGLAFNEQFF.

The V and J genes are TRBV3-1 (or the pseudogene TRBV3-2) and TRBJ1-3; TRBD1 matches 10 bases. The CDR3 contains 17 residues. J was trimmed by 0 bases and V by 0 bases; bases with no gene match: 2. Germline CDR1 is LGHDT and CDR2 is YNNKEL (reference sequence). The CDR3 sequence is CASSQEGTGDSGNTIYF. In DNA form, the CDR3 reads TGTGCCAGCAGCCAAGAGGGGACAGGGGACTCTGGAAACACCATATATTTT.

The chain recombines TRBV2 with TRBJ2-7; D is possibly TRBD1 (6 bases). CDR1 and CDR2 (germline): SNHLY, FYNNEI. V was clipped by 4 bases and J by 5 bases, with 18 bases between them. The CDR3 extends over 15 amino acids. The CDR3 spells CASSVQARGINEQYF. In DNA, the CDR3 is TGTGCCAGCAGTGTTCAGGCCAGGGGAATCAACGAGCAGTACTTC. The entire variable domain, with the rest obtained from reference TRBV2 and TRBJ2-7, is as follows: EPEVTQTPSHQVTQMGQEVILRCVPISNHLYFYWYRQILGQKVEFLVSFYNNEISEKSEIFDDQFSVERPDGSNFTLKIRSTKLEDSAMYFCASSVQARGINEQYFGPGTRLTVT.

The chain employs TRBV6-5 and TRBJ1-6, with D unresolved. The CDR3 extends over 14 amino acids. V shed 0 bases and J shed 9 bases, with 9 bases lying between them. Germline V gene data show CDR1 as MNHEY and CDR2 as SVGAGI. The CDR3: CASSYSTPGSPLHF. The CDR3 nucleotides read TGTGCCAGCAGTTACTCCACCCCGGGTTCACCCCTCCACTTT.

This chain uses TRBV20-1 with TRBJ2-2; TRBD2 matches at 10 bases. Germline V gene data show CDR1 as DFQATT and CDR2 as SNEGSKA (reference sequence). Trimming at V came to 3 bases and at J to 8 bases, leaving 9 bases not matched to a gene. The CDR3 runs to 15 residues. CDR3 bases: TGCAGTGCTAGTTCGCCTAGCGGGGGAGTGGGGGAGCTGTTTTTT. Translated, it gives CSASSPSGGVGELFF.

V gene TRBV7-3 combines with J gene TRBJ2-1, with D unclear. Between the trimmed V and J ends, which lost 2 bases and 7 bases, there was a span of 12 bases. This CDR3 contains 14 residues. Per the germline V gene, CDR1 is SGHTA and CDR2 is FQGTGA. CDR3 DNA sequence: TGTGCCAGCAGCTTACATGAACAGTGGAATGAGCAGTTCTTC. Its protein product is CASSLHEQWNEQFF.

The chain joins TRBV2 to TRBJ1-4; 10 bases line up with TRBD1. The CDR3 is made up of 14 amino acids. With 6 bases clipped from V and 6 bases from J, the junction kept 4 bases outside the gene matches. The germline gives CDR1 SNHLY, CDR2 FYNNEI. The CDR3 is CASRETGGDEKLFF. In nucleotides, the CDR3 is TGTGCCAGCAGGGAGACAGGGGGCGATGAAAAACTGTTTTTT.

This clone appeared a single time. The rearrangement uses TRBV10-2 and TRBJ2-7; a weak D match, TRBD1 (6 bases). The CDR3 consists of 12 residues. Looked up from germline, CDR1 is WSHSY and CDR2 is SAAADI. Between the trimmed V and J ends, which lost 2 bases and 6 bases, there was a span of 8 bases. The CDR3, as DNA: TGCGCCAGCAGTGAGCAGGGGTTCGAGCAGTACTTC. Translation gives CASSEQGFEQYF.

V and J are TRBV10-3 and TRBJ2-7; weak D call: TRBD2 (6 bases). CDR3 length: 15 residues. Germline lookup yields CDR1 ENHRY and CDR2 SYGVKD. Trimming cost V 6 bases and J 0 bases, with 15 bases left between them. This CDR3 is CAIRPGTLSSYEQYF. DNA for the CDR3: TGTGCCATCAGACCCGGGACTCTGAGCTCCTACGAGCAGTACTTC.

This rearrangement joins TRBV11-2 to TRBJ1-1; unclear D gene. CDR3 length equals 14 residues. Looked up from germline, CDR1 is SGHAT and CDR2 is FQNNGV. V was pared by 0 bases and J by 0 bases, with 5 bases between. Written as DNA, the CDR3 is TGTGCCAGCAGCTTAGATCGTGTGAACACTGAAGCTTTCTTT. It specifies CASSLDRVNTEAFF. The complete variable domain, with remaining parts taken from reference TRBV11-2 and TRBJ1-1, reads EAGVAQSPRYKIIEKRQSVAFWCNPISGHATLYWYQQILGQGPKLLIQFQNNGVVDDSQLPKDRFSAERLKGVDSTLKIQPAKLEDSAVYLCASSLDRVNTEAFFGQGTRLTVV.

The chain combines TRBV30 with TRBJ1-1; D unclear. The germline V gene encodes CDR1 GTSNPN and CDR2 SVGIG (reference sequence). This CDR3 is 19 amino acids long. V lost 1 base, J lost 0 bases, and 24 bases lay in between. CDR3 nucleotides: TGTGCCTGGAGTGGCCCGGATGGCACCTCTAGTTACATGAACACTGAAGCTTTCTTT. Encoded protein: CAWSGPDGTSSYMNTEAFF.